This TCR beta chain derives from a study of type 1 and type 2 diabetes patients. Trimming removed 2 bases at V and 7 bases at J, with 14 bases between. The CDR3 length is 14 residues. From germline, CDR1 is SGHTA and CDR2 FQGNSA. This clonotype was seen more than once but under ten times. Genomic DNA was the PCR template. Multiplex PCR with 30 forward and 13 reverse primers amplified the TCR beta CDR3. In TCRdb, the multiplex PCR reads were re-called with MiXCR into one record per CDR3 protein. Here the sample spans 250,000 or so distinct CDR3 sequences, roughly 48% being singletons. The gene calls are TRBV7-2 and TRBJ1-2; a weak D match, TRBD1 (5 bases). This sequence was found in a man aged 18 to 29 with type 2 diabetes. Sequenced: peripheral blood mononuclear cells (PBMCs). This chain's CDR3 is CASSLSWGGGGYTF. Here the CDR3 DNA reads TGTGCCAGCAGCTTATCATGGGGCGGCGGTGGCTACACCTTC.